Listed here is a single T cell receptor beta chain. In its sample, this clonotype was seen many times. What antigen it recognizes has not been identified. The sample holds no much larger clone one base away, and base qualities are not on file. A case-control design nested within a healthcare worker cohort in London, UK, was used, with weekly nasopharyngeal swab PCR tests and blood sampling performed. Healthcare workers were recruited between 23 and 31 March 2020, during the week of the UK lockdown, and were followed weekly for up to roughly 16 weeks. The CDR3 holds 14 amino acids from the cysteine to the phenylalanine. Left in the record is the CDR3 DNA by itself, 42 bases read in frame from the first base. From the germline V gene, CDR1 is SGHDT and CDR2 is YYEEEE. V loses 1 base of germline sequence and J loses 7 bases, and the interval between the two ends is 9 bases. The data were taken from a study of early T cells in non-severe SARS-CoV-2 infection (dated by TCRdb to the early 2020s). Study-level background: Because TCR sequencing relied on bulk RNA taken from unsorted whole blood, pairing of alpha and beta chains was not possible. Study-level results and caveats: VDJdb matching was skewed toward anti-spike CD8 responses and likely underestimated virus-specific expansions, missing private and CD4 specificities.

The protocol used for the library was 5' RACE. Data came from a NextSeq 500. In the TCR library protocol, unique molecular identifiers were attached to individual cDNA molecules to correct for PCR bias and sequencing error. Sequencing covered both TCR alpha and beta chains, and within each sample the abundances of alpha and beta sequences were tightly co-correlated. The original methods were these. Decombinator V4 was used to perform V gene, J gene and CDR3 annotation of TCR sequences. Expanded TCRs were defined as changing significantly between any two time points under a Poisson model with p below 0.0001. TCR abundances were normalised to the total number of TCRs sequenced in each sample and reported as counts per million. TRAV1-2 paired with TRAJ12, TRAJ20 or TRAJ33 defined MAIT TCRs, while TRAV10 paired with TRAJ18 defined iNKT TCRs. VDJdb, accessed 1 November 2021, was searched for CMV, EBV and SARS-CoV-2 annotated TCRs, excluding TCRs annotated for multiple antigens. TCRdb's own reprocessing of the public reads used fastp at Q25 and MiXCR and kept productive beta chains. Every CDR3 protein is listed once, alongside the most common genes and DNA of its rows. TCRdb's processing, not the authors', yielded these V and J calls. This sample has 65,000 to 75,000 distinct CDR3 sequences in its table, and 4% to 6% of those were observed once. The ten largest account for 3.6% of the sample.

This sample comprised whole blood, obtained at baseline. This sequence uses TRBV5-6 and TRBJ1-6; the D gene cannot be resolved reliably. This TCR came from an adult who was a healthcare worker with PCR-confirmed SARS-CoV-2 infection or an uninfected control (not recorded which). The donor label of this sample is uncertain. The nucleotide sequence reads TGTGCCAGCAGCTTGCAACAGTTAAATTCACCCCTCCACTTT. It translates to CASSLQQLNSPLHF.